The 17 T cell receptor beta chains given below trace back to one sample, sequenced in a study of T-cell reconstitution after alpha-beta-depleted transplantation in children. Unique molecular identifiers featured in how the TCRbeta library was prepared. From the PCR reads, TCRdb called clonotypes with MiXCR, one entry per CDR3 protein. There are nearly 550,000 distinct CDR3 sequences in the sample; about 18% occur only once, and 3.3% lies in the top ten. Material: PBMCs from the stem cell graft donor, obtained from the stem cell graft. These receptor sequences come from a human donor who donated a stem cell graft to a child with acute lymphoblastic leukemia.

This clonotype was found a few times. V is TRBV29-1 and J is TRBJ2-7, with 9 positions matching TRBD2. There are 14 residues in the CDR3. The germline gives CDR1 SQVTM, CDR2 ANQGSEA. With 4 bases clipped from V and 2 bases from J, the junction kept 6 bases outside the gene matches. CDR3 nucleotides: TGCAGCGTTGCCGGGACTAGCTACGCCTACGAGCAGTACTTC. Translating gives CSVAGTSYAYEQYF.

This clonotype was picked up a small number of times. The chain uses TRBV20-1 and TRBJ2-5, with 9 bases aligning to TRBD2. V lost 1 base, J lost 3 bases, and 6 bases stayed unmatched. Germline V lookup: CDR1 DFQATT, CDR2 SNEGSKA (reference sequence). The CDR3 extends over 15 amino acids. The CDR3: CSARAGASGKETQYF. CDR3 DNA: TGCAGTGCTAGAGCCGGGGCTAGCGGGAAAGAGACCCAGTACTTC.

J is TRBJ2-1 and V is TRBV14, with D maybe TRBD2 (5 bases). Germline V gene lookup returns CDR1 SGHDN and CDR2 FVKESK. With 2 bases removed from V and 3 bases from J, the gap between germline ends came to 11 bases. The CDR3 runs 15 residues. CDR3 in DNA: TGTGCCAGCAGCCAATTCAGCGGATACTACAATGAGCAGTTCTTC. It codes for CASSQFSGYYNEQFF.

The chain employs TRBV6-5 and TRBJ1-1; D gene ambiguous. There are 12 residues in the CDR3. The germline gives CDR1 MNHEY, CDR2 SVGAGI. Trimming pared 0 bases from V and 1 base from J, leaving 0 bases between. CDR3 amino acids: CASSYSNTEAFF. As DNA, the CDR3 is TGTGCCAGCAGTTACTCGAACACTGAAGCTTTCTTT.

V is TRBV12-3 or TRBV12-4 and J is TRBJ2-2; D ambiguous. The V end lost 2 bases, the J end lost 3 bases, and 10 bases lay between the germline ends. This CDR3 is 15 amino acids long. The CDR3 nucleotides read TGTGCCAGCAGTTTAACCGCTGCGCACACCGGGGAGCTGTTTTTT. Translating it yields CASSLTAAHTGELFF.

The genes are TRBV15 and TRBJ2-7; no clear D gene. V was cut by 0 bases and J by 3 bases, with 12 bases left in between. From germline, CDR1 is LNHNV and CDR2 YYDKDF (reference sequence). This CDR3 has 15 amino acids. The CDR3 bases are TGTGCCACCAGCAGAGATTCGGCTAGAAACTACGAGCAGTACTTC. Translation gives CATSRDSARNYEQYF.

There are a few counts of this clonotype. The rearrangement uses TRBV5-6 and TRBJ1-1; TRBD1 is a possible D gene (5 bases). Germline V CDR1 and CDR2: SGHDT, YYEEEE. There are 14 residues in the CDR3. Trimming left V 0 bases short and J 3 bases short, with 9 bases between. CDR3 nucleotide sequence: TGTGCCAGCAGCTTGGAGGGGATTTACACTGAAGCTTTCTTT. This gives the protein CASSLEGIYTEAFF.

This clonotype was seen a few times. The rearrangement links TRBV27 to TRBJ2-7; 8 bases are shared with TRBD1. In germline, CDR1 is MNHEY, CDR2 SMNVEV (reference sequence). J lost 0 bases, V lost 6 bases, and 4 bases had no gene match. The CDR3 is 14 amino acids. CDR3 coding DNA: TGTGCCAGCAGCACCGGGACAGGCTCCTACGAGCAGTACTTC. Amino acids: CASSTGTGSYEQYF.

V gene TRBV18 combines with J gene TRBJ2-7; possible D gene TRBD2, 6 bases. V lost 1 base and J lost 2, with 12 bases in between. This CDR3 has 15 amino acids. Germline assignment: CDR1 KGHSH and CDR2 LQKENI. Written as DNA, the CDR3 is TGTGCCAGCTCACCACGACTAGGGATTACCTACGAGCAGTACTTC. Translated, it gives CASSPRLGITYEQYF.

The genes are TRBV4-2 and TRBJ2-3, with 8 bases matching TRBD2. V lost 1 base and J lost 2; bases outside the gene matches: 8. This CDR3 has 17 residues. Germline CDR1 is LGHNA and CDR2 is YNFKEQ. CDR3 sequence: CASSQAGLGGDTDTQYF. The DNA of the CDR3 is TGTGCCAGCAGCCAAGCGGGACTAGGGGGGGACACAGATACGCAGTATTTT.

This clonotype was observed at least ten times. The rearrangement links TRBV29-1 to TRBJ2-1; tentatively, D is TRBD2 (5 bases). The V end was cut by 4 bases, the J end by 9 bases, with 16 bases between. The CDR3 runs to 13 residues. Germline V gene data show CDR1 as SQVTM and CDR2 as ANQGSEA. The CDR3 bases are TGCAGCGTTGCCGTCCAGACTACCGGTGAGCAGTTCTTC. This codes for CSVAVQTTGEQFF.

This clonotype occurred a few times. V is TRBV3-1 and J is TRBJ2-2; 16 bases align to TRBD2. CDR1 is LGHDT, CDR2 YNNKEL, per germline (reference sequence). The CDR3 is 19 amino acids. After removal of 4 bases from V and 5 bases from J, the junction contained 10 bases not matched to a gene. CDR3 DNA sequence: TGTGCCAGCAGCCCTTCGGGACTAGCGGGAGGGCCTCGAACCGGGGAGCTGTTTTTT. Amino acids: CASSPSGLAGGPRTGELFF.

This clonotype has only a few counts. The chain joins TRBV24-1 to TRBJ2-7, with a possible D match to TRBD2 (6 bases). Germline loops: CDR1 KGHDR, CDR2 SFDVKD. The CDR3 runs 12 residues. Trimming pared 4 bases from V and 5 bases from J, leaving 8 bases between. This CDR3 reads CATSESGDEQYF. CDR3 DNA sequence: TGTGCCACCAGTGAATCGGGGGACGAGCAGTACTTC.

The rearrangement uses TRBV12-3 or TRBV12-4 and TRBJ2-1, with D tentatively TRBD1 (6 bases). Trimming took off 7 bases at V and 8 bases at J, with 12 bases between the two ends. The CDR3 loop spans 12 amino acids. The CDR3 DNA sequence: TGTGCCAGCACCCAGGGGAGCCATGAGCAGTTCTTC. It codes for CASTQGSHEQFF.

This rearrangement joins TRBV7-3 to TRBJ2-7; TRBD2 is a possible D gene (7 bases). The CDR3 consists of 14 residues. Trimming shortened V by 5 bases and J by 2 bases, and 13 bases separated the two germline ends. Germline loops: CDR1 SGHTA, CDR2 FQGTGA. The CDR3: CASSPEGGPYEQYF. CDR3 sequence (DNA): TGTGCCAGCAGCCCCGAGGGGGGGCCCTACGAGCAGTACTTC.

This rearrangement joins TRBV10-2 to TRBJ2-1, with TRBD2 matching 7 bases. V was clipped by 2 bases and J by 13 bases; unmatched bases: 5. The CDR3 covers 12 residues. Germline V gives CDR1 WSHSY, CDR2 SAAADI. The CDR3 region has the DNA TGCGCCAGCAGTGAGCCGGGGGGACTACAGTTCTTC. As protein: CASSEPGGLQFF.

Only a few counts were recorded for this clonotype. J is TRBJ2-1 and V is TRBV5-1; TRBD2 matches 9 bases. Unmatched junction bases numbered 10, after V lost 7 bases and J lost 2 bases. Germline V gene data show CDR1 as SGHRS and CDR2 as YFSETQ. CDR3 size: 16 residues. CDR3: CASSGGSSGAYNEQFF. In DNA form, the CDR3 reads TGCGCCAGCTCTGGTGGGTCTAGCGGGGCCTACAATGAGCAGTTCTTC.